This T cell receptor beta chain was identified during a study of blood T cell repertoires in COVID-19. Overall study: COVID-19 samples from acute and convalescent phases originated in the United States, Italy and Spain. T cells, B-cell-depleted T cells, or PBMCs provided the cDNA or gDNA that served as material.

This clone was counted only a few times. Unmatched junction bases numbered 6, after V lost 5 bases and J lost 9 bases. In germline, CDR1 is SGHAT, CDR2 FQNNGV. CDR3 length equals 13 residues. Assay: immunoSEQ multiplex PCR; the TCRdb copy retains only in-frame clones and omits some. The data hold 55,000 to 90,000 clones, with 86% observed a single time. This clonotype was sampled from a man between 65 and 85 years old with active COVID-19. Source material: peripheral blood. V usage is TRBV11-2 and J usage is TRBJ2-1; 8 bases map to TRBD2. This CDR3 reads CASSPSGLGEQFF. The DNA of the CDR3 is TGTGCCAGCAGCCCTAGCGGGTTGGGTGAGCAGTTCTTC.